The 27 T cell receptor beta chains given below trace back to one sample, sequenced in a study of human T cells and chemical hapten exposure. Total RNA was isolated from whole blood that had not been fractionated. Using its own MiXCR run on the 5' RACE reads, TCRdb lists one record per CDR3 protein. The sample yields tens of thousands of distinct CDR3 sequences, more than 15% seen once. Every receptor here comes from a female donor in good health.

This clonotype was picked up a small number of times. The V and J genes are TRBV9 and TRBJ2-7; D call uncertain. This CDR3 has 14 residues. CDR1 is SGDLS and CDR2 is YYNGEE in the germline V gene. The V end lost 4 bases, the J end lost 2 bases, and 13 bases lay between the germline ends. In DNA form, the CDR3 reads TGTGCCAGCAGCTCCCCAATGAATACCTACGAGCAGTACTTC. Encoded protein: CASSSPMNTYEQYF.

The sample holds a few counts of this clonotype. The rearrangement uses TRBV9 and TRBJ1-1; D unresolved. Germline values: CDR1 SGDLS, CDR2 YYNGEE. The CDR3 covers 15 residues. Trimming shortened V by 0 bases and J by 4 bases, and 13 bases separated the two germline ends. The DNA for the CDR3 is TGTGCCAGCAGCGTAGCTTCTGACTCGGCCACTGAAGCTTTCTTT. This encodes CASSVASDSATEAFF.

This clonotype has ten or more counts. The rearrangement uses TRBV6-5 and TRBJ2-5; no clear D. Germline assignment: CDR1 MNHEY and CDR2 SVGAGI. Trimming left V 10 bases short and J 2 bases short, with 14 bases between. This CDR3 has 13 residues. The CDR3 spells CATGWQTQETQYF. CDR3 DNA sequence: TGTGCCACCGGGTGGCAGACGCAAGAGACCCAGTACTTC.

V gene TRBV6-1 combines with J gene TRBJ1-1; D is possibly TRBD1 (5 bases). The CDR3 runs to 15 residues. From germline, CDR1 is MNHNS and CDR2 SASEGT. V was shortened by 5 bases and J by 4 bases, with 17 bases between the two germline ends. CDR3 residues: CASSYSPAGGTEAFF. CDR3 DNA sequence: TGTGCCAGCAGTTACTCGCCCGCGGGGGGCACTGAAGCTTTCTTT.

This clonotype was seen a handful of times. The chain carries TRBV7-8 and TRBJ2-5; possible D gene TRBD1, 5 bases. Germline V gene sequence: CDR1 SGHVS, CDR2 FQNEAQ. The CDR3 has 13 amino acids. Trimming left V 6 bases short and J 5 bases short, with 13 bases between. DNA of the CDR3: TGTGCCAGCAGATATCAGGGTCGGGAGACCCAGTACTTC. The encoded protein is CASRYQGRETQYF.

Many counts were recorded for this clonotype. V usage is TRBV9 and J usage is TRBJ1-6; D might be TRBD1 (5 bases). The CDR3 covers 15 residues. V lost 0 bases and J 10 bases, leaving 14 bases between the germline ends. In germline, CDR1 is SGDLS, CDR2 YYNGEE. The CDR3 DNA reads TGTGCCAGCAGCGTAGAGGGCCGGGGCAGCTCACCCCTCCACTTT. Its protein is CASSVEGRGSSPLHF.

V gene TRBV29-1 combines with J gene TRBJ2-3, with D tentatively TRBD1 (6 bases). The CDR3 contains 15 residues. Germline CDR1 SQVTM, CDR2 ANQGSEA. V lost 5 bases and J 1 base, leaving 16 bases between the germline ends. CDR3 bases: TGCAGCGTTACCGAAGGGGGTTTAGGCACAGATACGCAGTATTTT. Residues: CSVTEGGLGTDTQYF.

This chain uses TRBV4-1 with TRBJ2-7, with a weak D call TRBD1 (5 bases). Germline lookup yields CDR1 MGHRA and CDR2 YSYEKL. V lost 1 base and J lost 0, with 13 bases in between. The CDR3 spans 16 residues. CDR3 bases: TGCGCCAGCAGCCAAGTTACAGGACGCATCTCCTACGAGCAGTACTTC. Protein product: CASSQVTGRISYEQYF.

The CDR3: CSAYRQGGSTEAFF. The CDR3 coding sequence is TGCAGTGCTTACCGACAGGGTGGAAGCACTGAAGCTTTCTTT. V gene TRBV20-1 combines with J gene TRBJ1-1, with 7 bases fitting TRBD1. The length of the CDR3 is 14 residues. CDR1 is DFQATT and CDR2 is SNEGSKA in the germline V gene (reference sequence). The V segment lost 5 bases and the J segment 4 bases; nucleotides outside the gene matches: 10.

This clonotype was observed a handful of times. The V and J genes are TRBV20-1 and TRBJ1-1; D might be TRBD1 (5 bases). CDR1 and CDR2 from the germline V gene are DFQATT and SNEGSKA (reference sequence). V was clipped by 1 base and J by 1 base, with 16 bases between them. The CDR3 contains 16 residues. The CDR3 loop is CSARGPFGGANTEAFF. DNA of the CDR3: TGCAGTGCTAGAGGCCCTTTCGGGGGAGCGAACACTGAAGCTTTCTTT.

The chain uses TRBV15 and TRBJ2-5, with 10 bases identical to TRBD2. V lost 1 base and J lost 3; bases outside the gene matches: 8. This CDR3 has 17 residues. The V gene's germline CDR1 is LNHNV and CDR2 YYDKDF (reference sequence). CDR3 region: CATSRVGLAEKKETQYF. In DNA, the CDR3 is TGTGCCACCAGCAGAGTTGGACTAGCGGAAAAAAAAGAGACCCAGTACTTC.

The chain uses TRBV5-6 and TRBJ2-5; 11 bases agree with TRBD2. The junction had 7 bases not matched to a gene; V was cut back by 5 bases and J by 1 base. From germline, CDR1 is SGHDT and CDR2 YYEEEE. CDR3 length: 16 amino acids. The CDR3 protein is CASSYRLAGPQETQYF. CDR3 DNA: TGTGCCAGCAGTTACCGACTAGCGGGACCCCAAGAGACCCAGTACTTC. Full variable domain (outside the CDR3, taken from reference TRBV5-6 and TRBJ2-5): DAGVTQSPTHLIKTRGQQVTLRCSPKSGHDTVSWYQQALGQGPQFIFQYYEEEERQRGNFPDRFSGHQFPNYSSELNVNALLLGDSALYLCASSYRLAGPQETQYFGPGTRLLVL.

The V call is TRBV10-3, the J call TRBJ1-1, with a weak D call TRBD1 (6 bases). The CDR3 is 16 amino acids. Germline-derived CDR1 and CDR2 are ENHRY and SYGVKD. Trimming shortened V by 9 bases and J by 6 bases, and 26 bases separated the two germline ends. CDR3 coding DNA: TGTGCCATTAAAGCCCCCAGGGGCAATCAAGGCGCTGAAGCTTTCTTT. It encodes CAIKAPRGNQGAEAFF.

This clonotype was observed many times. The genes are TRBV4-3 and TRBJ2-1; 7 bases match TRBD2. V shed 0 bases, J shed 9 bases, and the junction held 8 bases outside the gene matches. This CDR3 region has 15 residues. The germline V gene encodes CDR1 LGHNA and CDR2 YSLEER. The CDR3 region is CASSQDTSVPSEQFF. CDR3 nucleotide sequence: TGCGCCAGCAGCCAAGATACTAGCGTGCCCAGTGAGCAGTTCTTC.

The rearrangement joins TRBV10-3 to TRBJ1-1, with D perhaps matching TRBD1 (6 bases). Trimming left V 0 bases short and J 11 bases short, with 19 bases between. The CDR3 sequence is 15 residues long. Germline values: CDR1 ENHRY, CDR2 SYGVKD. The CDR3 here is CAISESGIYGTRAFF. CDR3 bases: TGTGCCATCAGTGAGTCGGGTATTTACGGGACACGTGCTTTCTTT.

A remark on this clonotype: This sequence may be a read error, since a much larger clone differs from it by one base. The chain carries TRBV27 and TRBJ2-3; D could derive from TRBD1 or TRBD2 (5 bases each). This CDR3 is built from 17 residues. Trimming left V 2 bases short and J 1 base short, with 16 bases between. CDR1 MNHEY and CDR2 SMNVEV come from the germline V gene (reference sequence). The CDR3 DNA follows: TGTGCCAGCAGTTTAATGGGGGAGATCCTGGGCACAGATACGCAGTATTTT. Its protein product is CASSLMGEILGTDTQYF.

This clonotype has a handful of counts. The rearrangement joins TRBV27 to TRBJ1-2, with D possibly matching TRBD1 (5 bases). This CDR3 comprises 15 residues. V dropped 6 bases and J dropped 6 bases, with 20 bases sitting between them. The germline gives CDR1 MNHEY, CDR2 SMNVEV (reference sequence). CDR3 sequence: CASSPVGVSSDGYTF. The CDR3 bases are TGTGCCAGCAGCCCGGTGGGGGTCTCTTCTGATGGCTACACCTTC.

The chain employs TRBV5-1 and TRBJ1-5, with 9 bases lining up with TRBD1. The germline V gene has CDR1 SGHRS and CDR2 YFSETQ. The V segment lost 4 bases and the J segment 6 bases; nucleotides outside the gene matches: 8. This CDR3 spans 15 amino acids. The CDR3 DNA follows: TGCGCCAGCAGCACCGGGACAGGGAAGGCTCAGCCCCAGCATTTT. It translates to CASSTGTGKAQPQHF.

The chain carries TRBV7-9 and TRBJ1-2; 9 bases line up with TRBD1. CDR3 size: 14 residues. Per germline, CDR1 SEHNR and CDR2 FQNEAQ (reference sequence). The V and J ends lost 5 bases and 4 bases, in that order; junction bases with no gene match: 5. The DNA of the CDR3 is TGTGCCAGCAGCCCCTCGGACAGGGGCTATGGCTACACCTTC. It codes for CASSPSDRGYGYTF.

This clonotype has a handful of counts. The CDR3 loop reads CATSRDPTGGPYGYTF. The DNA of the CDR3 is TGTGCCACCAGCAGAGATCCAACAGGGGGCCCCTATGGCTACACCTTC. The V call is TRBV15, the J call TRBJ1-2; 9 nucleotides line up with TRBD1. Germline loops: CDR1 LNHNV, CDR2 YYDKDF (reference sequence). The CDR3 has 16 amino acids. The V gene end was trimmed by 0 bases and the J gene end by 4 bases; junction bases not matched to a gene: 6.

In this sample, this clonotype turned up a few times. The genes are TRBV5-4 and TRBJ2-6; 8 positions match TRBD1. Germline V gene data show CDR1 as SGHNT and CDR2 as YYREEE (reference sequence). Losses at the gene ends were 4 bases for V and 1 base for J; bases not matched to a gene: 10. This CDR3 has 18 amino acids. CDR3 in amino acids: CASSPAGGRSSGANVLTF. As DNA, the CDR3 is TGTGCCAGCAGCCCGGCAGGGGGCAGGTCTTCTGGGGCCAACGTCCTGACTTTC.

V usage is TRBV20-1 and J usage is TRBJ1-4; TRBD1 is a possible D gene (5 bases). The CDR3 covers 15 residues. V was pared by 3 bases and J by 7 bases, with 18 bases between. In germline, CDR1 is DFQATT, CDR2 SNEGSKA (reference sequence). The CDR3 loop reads CSARPPSGLFEKLFF. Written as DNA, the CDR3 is TGCAGTGCTAGGCCCCCCTCGGGGCTTTTTGAAAAACTGTTTTTT.

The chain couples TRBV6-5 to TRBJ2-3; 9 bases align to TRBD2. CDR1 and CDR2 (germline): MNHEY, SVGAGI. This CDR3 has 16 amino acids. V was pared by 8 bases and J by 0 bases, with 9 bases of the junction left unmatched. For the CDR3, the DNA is TGTGCCAGCTCAGTGGCTAGCGGGGCTAGCACAGATACGCAGTATTTT. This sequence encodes CASSVASGASTDTQYF.

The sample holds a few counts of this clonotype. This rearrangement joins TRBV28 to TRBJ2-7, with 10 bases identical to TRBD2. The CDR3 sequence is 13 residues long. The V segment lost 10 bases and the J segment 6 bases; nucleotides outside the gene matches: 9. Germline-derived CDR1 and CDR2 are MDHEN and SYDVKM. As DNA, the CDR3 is TGTGCCATCACTAGCGGGATAGTCTCCGAGCAGTACTTC. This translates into CAITSGIVSEQYF.

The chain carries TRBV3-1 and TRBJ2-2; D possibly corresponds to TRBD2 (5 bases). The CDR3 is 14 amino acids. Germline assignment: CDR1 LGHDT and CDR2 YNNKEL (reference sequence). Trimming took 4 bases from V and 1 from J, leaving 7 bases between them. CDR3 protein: CASSRELNTGELFF. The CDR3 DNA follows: TGTGCCAGCAGCCGGGAGTTGAACACCGGGGAGCTGTTTTTT.

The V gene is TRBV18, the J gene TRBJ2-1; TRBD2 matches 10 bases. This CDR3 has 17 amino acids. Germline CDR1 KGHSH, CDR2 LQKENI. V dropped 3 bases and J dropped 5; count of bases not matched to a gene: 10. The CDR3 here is CASSPLAGGLVDNEQFF. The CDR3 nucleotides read TGTGCCAGCTCACCCTTAGCGGGGGGCCTCGTAGACAATGAGCAGTTCTTC.

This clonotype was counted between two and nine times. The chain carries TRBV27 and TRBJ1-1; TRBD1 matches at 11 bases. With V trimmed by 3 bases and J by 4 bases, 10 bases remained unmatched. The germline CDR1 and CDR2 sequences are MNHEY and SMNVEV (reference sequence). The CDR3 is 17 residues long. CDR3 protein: CASSFRGTGTGGTEAFF. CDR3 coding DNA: TGTGCCAGCAGTTTTAGAGGGACAGGGACAGGGGGCACTGAAGCTTTCTTT.